The next 18 T cell receptor beta chains were all read from a single sample in a study of technical replicates of blood from several donors. Profiling relied on immunoSEQ multiplex PCR, and the TCRdb table lists in-frame clones only, not all of them. The table records around 83,000 clones, about 93% of them present only once. Sequences were obtained from T cells isolated from PBMCs. Receptors originate from a human donor in good health.

V and J are TRBV14 and TRBJ2-7; a possible D gene is TRBD1 (6 bases). The CDR3 runs 14 residues. In germline, CDR1 is SGHDN, CDR2 FVKESK. Deletions cut 6 bases from V and 5 bases from J, with 17 bases between. The CDR3, as DNA: TGTGCCAGCAGTTCTCAAGCAGGGGTCGACGAGCAGTACTTC. Its translation is CASSSQAGVDEQYF.

The chain couples TRBV2 to TRBJ2-7, with 9 positions matching TRBD2. The CDR3 is 13 amino acids. CDR1 and CDR2 (germline): SNHLY, FYNNEI. Germline trimming cut 4 bases from V and 2 bases from J; bases unmatched to any gene: 0. The chain's CDR3 is CASSGTSAYEQYF. CDR3 DNA sequence: TGTGCCAGCAGTGGGACTAGCGCCTACGAGCAGTACTTC.

The J gene is TRBJ2-7, the V gene TRBV5-4; perhaps TRBD2 as D (5 bases). The CDR3 has 12 amino acids. V gave up 3 bases and J gave up 3 bases, with 7 bases separating them. Germline CDR1 is SGHNT and CDR2 is YYREEE (reference sequence). CDR3: CASSSGFYEQYF. The CDR3 coding sequence is TGTGCCAGCAGCTCGGGATTCTACGAGCAGTACTTC.

The chain has TRBV6-1 and TRBJ2-7, with D possibly being TRBD2 (5 bases). Trimming left V 5 bases short and J 4 bases short, with 12 bases between. The CDR3 runs to 13 residues. The germline V gene encodes CDR1 MNHNS and CDR2 SASEGT. This chain's CDR3 is CASSRDPNYEQYF. The CDR3 DNA reads as TGTGCCAGCAGTCGGGATCCTAATTACGAGCAGTACTTC.

The count of this clone is one. This chain uses TRBV2 with TRBJ2-5; 8 nucleotides agree with TRBD2. Germline CDR1 reads SNHLY; CDR2 reads FYNNEI. The CDR3 has 12 amino acids. After removal of 7 bases from V and 4 bases from J, the junction contained 2 bases not matched to a gene. The CDR3 DNA sequence: TGTGCCAGCAACGGGGGGGTAGAGACCCAGTACTTC. Translating gives CASNGGVETQYF.

This clone was picked up one time. This chain connects TRBV9 to TRBJ1-5; D is uncertain. The germline V and J ends were trimmed by 1 base and 2 bases, with 10 bases remaining between them. The CDR3 is 15 residues long. The germline V gene has CDR1 SGDLS and CDR2 YYNGEE. The CDR3 DNA reads as TGTGCCAGCAGCGTATCGTCAGAGGGCAATCAGCCCCAGCATTTT. The encoded protein is CASSVSSEGNQPQHF.

This clone showed up just once. CDR3 in DNA: TGCGCCAGCAGCTTGGAGCCACACACCGGGGAGCTGTTTTTT. As protein: CASSLEPHTGELFF. The gene calls are TRBV5-1 and TRBJ2-2; D is ambiguous. The germline gives CDR1 SGHRS, CDR2 YFSETQ. There are 14 residues in the CDR3. V lost 0 bases, J lost 3 bases, and 6 bases lay in between.

This chain connects TRBV28 to TRBJ2-1, with D perhaps TRBD1 (5 bases). The CDR3 consists of 17 residues. CDR1 is MDHEN, CDR2 SYDVKM, per germline. The germline V and J ends were trimmed by 5 bases and 0 bases, with 17 bases remaining between them. The CDR3 DNA reads TGTGCCAGCAGTCCGGATAGACAGCCTCTCTCCTACAATGAGCAGTTCTTC. The encoded protein is CASSPDRQPLSYNEQFF.

V usage is TRBV7-6 and J usage is TRBJ1-1; tentatively, D is TRBD1 (5 bases). The CDR3 is 16 amino acids. The ends were cut back, 3 bases at V and 3 bases at J, with 17 bases in the middle. Germline V gives CDR1 SGHVS, CDR2 FNYEAQ. The CDR3 nucleotides are TGTGCCAGCAGCTTCTTGTTAGGGGAGGCGGACACTGAAGCTTTCTTT. The encoded protein is CASSFLLGEADTEAFF.

The V call is TRBV5-1, the J call TRBJ2-7, with a tentative D call TRBD1 (6 bases). V lost 3 bases and J lost 1, with 11 bases in between. Germline CDR1 is SGHRS and CDR2 is YFSETQ. The CDR3 runs 14 residues. The DNA of the CDR3 is TGCGCCAGCAGCTCGACAGGCGATTCCTACGAGCAGTACTTC. Protein product: CASSSTGDSYEQYF.

This chain joins TRBV30 and TRBJ2-1, with 7 bases matching TRBD2. The length of the CDR3 is 14 residues. Trimming removed 2 bases from V and 3 bases from J; junction bases left unmatched: 4. Germline loops: CDR1 GTSNPN, CDR2 SVGIG (reference sequence). CDR3 nucleotides: TGTGCCTGGAGTCGCCTAGCGGACTACAATGAGCAGTTCTTC. Its protein product is CAWSRLADYNEQFF.

This chain connects TRBV19 to TRBJ1-5; no reliable D call. The V end was cut by 4 bases, the J end by 5 bases, with 9 bases between. CDR3 length: 13 amino acids. Germline CDR1 reads LNHDA; CDR2 reads SQIVND (reference sequence). The CDR3 DNA follows: TGTGCCAGTAGTACCGGGAGAGATCAGCCCCAGCATTTT. Translating it yields CASSTGRDQPQHF.

The chain links TRBV28 to TRBJ2-1; 7 bases agree with TRBD1. The CDR3 loop spans 16 amino acids. Unmatched junction bases numbered 8, after V lost 6 bases and J lost 0 bases. Per the germline V gene, CDR1 is MDHEN and CDR2 is SYDVKM. The CDR3 loop reads CASRSLGTDSYNEQFF. In DNA, the CDR3 is TGTGCCAGCAGATCGTTAGGGACAGACTCCTACAATGAGCAGTTCTTC.

This clone was seen more than once but under ten times. The chain combines TRBV7-3 with TRBJ2-1, with unresolved D. CDR1 is SGHTA, CDR2 FQGTGA, per germline. Trimming stripped 5 bases from V and 9 bases from J, with 20 bases between. There are 15 residues in the CDR3. The CDR3 reads CASSQTIGVSAEQFF. As DNA, the CDR3 is TGTGCCAGCAGCCAGACAATAGGCGTATCGGCTGAGCAGTTCTTC.

The rearrangement links TRBV9 to TRBJ2-1; TRBD2 is a possible D gene (6 bases). The CDR3 totals 14 residues. CDR1 is SGDLS, CDR2 YYNGEE, per germline. V was cut by 4 bases and J by 7 bases, with 15 bases left in between. CDR3: CASSPRGVKNEQFF. DNA of the CDR3: TGTGCCAGCAGCCCTCGCGGGGTTAAGAATGAGCAGTTCTTC.

This sequence joins TRBV4-1 and TRBJ2-3; 8 nucleotides match TRBD2. The germline CDR1 and CDR2 sequences are MGHRA and YSYEKL. The J segment lost 8 bases and the V segment lost 1 base, leaving 8 bases of the junction unmatched. This CDR3 is built from 15 residues. Here the CDR3 DNA reads TGCGCCAGCAGCCAAGTCCCGGGACTAGTAGGTACGCAGTATTTT. Protein: CASSQVPGLVGTQYF.

The J gene is TRBJ2-5, the V gene TRBV6-4; D might be TRBD1 (5 bases). The CDR3 consists of 13 residues. From germline, CDR1 is MRHNA and CDR2 SNTAGT. The V end was cut by 0 bases, the J end by 5 bases, with 7 bases between. The CDR3 coding sequence is TGTGCCAGCAGTGACTCTTGGGGCGAGACCCAGTACTTC. It encodes CASSDSWGETQYF.

The chain carries TRBV19 and TRBJ2-7; weak D call: TRBD1 (5 bases). The CDR3 is 15 amino acids. Trimming shortened V by 0 bases and J by 6 bases, and 15 bases separated the two germline ends. The germline V gene encodes CDR1 LNHDA and CDR2 SQIVND (reference sequence). CDR3 amino acids: CASSIDYRTLSEQYF. Here the CDR3 DNA reads TGTGCCAGTAGTATAGATTACAGGACCCTAAGCGAGCAGTACTTC.